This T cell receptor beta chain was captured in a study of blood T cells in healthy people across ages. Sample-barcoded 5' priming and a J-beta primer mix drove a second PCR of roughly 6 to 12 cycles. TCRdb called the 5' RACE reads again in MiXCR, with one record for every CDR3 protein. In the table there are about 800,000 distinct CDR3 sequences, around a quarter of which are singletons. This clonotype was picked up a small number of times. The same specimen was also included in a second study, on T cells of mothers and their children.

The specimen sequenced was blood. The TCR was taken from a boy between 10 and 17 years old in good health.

The CDR3 region is CASSILGAADGYTF. CDR3 DNA: TGTGCCAGTAGTATCTTGGGGGCAGCAGATGGCTACACCTTC. The chain combines TRBV19 with TRBJ1-2; TRBD1 is a possible D gene (6 bases). This CDR3 has 14 residues. V lost 3 bases to trimming and J lost 6 bases, with 14 bases between them. Germline V gene data show CDR1 as LNHDA and CDR2 as SQIVND (reference sequence).